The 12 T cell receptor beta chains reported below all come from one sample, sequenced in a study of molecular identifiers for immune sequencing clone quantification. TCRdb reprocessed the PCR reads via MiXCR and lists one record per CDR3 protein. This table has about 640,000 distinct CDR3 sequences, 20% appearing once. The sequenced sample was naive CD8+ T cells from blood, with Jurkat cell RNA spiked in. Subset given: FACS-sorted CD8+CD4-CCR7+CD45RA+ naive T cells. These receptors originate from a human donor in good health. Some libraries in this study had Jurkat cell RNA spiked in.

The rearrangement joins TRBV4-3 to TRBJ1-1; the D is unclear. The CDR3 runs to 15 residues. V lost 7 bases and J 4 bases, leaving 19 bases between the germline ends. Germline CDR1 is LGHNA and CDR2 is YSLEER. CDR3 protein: CASTLTSGSGTEAFF. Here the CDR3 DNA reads TGCGCCAGCACCCTAACGAGTGGGAGTGGCACTGAAGCTTTCTTT.

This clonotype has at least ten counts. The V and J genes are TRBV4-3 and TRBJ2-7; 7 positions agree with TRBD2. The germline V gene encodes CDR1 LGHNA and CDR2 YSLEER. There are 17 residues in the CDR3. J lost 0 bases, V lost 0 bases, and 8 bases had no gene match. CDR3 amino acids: CASSQDREGISSYEQYF. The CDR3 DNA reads TGCGCCAGCAGCCAAGATAGGGAGGGCATCAGCTCCTACGAGCAGTACTTC.

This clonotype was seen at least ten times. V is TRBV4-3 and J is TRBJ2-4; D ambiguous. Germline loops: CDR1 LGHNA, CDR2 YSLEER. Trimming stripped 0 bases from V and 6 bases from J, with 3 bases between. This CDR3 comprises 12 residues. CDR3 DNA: TGCGCCAGCAGCCAAGACAGAAACATTCAGTACTTC. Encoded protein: CASSQDRNIQYF.

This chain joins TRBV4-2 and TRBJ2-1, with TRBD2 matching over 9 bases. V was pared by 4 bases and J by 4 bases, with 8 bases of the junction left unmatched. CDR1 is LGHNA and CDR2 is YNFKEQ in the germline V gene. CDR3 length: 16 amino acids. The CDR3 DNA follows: TGTGCCAGCAGCCGAATCCGACTAGCGGATTACAATGAGCAGTTCTTC. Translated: CASSRIRLADYNEQFF.

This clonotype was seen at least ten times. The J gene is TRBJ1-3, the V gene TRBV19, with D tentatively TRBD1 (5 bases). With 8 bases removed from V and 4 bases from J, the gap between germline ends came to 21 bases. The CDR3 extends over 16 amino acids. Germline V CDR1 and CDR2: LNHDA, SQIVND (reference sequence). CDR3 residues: CASYGTYYALGNTIYF. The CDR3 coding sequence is TGTGCCAGTTATGGGACGTACTACGCCCTCGGAAACACCATATATTTT.

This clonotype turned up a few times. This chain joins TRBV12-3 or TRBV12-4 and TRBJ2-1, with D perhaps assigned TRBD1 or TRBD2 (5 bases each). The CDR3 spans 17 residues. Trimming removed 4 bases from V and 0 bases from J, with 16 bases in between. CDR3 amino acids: CASSWSLGTSSYNEQFF. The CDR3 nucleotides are TGTGCCAGCAGTTGGTCTTTGGGGACGAGCTCCTACAATGAGCAGTTCTTC.

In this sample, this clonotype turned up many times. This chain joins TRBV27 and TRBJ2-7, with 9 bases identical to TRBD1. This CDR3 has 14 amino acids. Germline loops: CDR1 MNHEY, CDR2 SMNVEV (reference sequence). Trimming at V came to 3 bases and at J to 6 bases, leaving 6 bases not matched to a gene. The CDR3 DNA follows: TGTGCCAGCAGTTTCCGGGACAGGGTAGGCGAGCAGTACTTC. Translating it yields CASSFRDRVGEQYF.

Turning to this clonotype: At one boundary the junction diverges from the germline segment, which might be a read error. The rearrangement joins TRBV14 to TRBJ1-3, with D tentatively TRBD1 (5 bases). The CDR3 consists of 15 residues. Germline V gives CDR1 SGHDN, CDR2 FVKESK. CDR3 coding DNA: TGTGCCAGCAGTCAAGGGGTCAGCTCTGGAAACACCATATATTTT. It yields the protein CASSQGVSSGNTIYF.

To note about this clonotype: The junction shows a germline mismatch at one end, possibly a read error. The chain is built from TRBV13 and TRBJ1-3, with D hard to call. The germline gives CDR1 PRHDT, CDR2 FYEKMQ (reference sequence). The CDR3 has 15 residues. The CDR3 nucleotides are TGTGCCAGCAGATTAGGTGCCATCTCTGGAAACACCATATATTTT. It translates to CASRLGAISGNTIYF. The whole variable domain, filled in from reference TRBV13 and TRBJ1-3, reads AAGVIQSPRHLIKEKRETATLKCYPIPRHDTVYWYQQGPGQDPQFLISFYEKMQSDKGSIPDRFSAQQFSDYHSELNMSSLELGDSALYFCASRLGAISGNTIYFGEGSWLTVV.

CDR3 amino acids: CASSVALETTGPDTQYF. Written as DNA, the CDR3 is TGTGCCAGCAGCGTAGCCCTCGAAACCACAGGTCCAGATACGCAGTATTTT. The J gene is TRBJ2-3, the V gene TRBV9, with D perhaps matching TRBD1 (5 bases). CDR1 is SGDLS, CDR2 YYNGEE, per germline. The ends were cut back, 0 bases at V and 4 bases at J, with 18 bases in the middle. The CDR3 has 17 amino acids.

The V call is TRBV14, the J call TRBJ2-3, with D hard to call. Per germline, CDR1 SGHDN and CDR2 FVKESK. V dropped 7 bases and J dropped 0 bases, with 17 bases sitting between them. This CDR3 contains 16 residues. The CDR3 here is CASNHTDGPSTDTQYF. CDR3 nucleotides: TGTGCCAGCAACCACACGGACGGCCCAAGCACAGATACGCAGTATTTT.

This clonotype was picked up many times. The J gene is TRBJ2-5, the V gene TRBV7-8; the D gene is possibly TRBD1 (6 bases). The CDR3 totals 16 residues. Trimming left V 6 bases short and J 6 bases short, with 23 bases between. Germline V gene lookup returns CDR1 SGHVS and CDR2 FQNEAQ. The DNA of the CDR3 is TGTGCCAGCAGTCAAGAGCCGGGACAACCAGTACAGACCCAGTACTTC. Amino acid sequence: CASSQEPGQPVQTQYF.